Presented here are 17 T cell receptor beta chains from one specimen sequenced in a study of blood T cell repertoires in COVID-19. The repertoire was sequenced with immunoSEQ multiplex PCR; TCRdb's copy has only in-frame clones and lacks some. Of 180,000 or so clones listed, more than 60% are singletons. Source material: peripheral blood. Receptors originate from a man in his forties or fifties who had recovered from COVID-19.

This clone was seen once. The chain combines TRBV6-6 with TRBJ2-1, with 13 positions matching TRBD2. V lost 6 bases to trimming and J lost 8 bases; unmatched junction nucleotides: 10. The length of the CDR3 is 16 residues. Germline V gene sequence: CDR1 MNHNY, CDR2 SVGAGI (reference sequence). CDR3 nucleotides: TGTGCCAGCAGCCCGACCACTAGCGGGAGGGTGGATGAGCAGTTCTTC. Its protein product is CASSPTTSGRVDEQFF.

The chain links TRBV11-2 to TRBJ2-5, with TRBD2 matching over 7 bases. Germline V gives CDR1 SGHAT, CDR2 FQNNGV. The CDR3 has 15 residues. Unmatched junction bases numbered 6, after V lost 1 base and J lost 4 bases. CDR3 region: CASSLVWRETETQYF. CDR3 sequence (DNA): TGTGCCAGCAGCTTAGTCTGGCGGGAGACAGAGACCCAGTACTTC.

The chain combines TRBV19 with TRBJ1-1, with D unresolved. Germline V gives CDR1 LNHDA, CDR2 SQIVND (reference sequence). This CDR3 spans 13 amino acids. V lost 3 bases to trimming and J lost 3 bases, with 8 bases between them. This CDR3 is CASSMTEHTEAFF. The CDR3 region has the DNA TGTGCCAGTAGTATGACGGAGCACACTGAAGCTTTCTTT.

This rearrangement joins TRBV2 to TRBJ1-6; D unclear. Per germline, CDR1 SNHLY and CDR2 FYNNEI. There are 17 residues in the CDR3. Trimming took 7 bases from V and 1 from J, leaving 17 bases between them. The CDR3 spells CASIGEGPGSYNSPLHF. CDR3 in DNA: TGTGCCAGCATCGGCGAGGGCCCGGGGTCCTATAATTCACCCCTCCACTTT.

This rearrangement joins TRBV4-1 to TRBJ2-4, with 8 bases that match TRBD1. The CDR3 sequence is 16 residues long. Per germline, CDR1 MGHRA and CDR2 YSYEKL. The trim removed 4 bases at V and 3 bases at J, leaving 8 bases unmatched. The CDR3 sequence: CASSRSTGDGKNIQYF. CDR3 coding DNA: TGCGCCAGCAGCCGATCGACAGGGGACGGCAAAAACATTCAGTACTTC.

In its sample, this clone was seen a few times. This chain connects TRBV2 to TRBJ2-1, with D unresolved. The CDR3 covers 14 residues. Looked up from germline, CDR1 is SNHLY and CDR2 is FYNNEI. Trimming cost V 3 bases and J 4 bases, with 10 bases left between them. CDR3 coding DNA: TGTGCCAGCAGTGATAGTAGGAGATACAATGAGCAGTTCTTC. Protein sequence: CASSDSRRYNEQFF.

The J gene is TRBJ2-5, the V gene TRBV9; D is undetermined. The germline V and J ends were trimmed by 0 bases and 0 bases, with 9 bases remaining between them. CDR1 and CDR2 (germline): SGDLS, YYNGEE. The CDR3 loop spans 15 amino acids. The CDR3 nucleotides read TGTGCCAGCAGCGTAGGGGCAGCTTACCAAGAGACCCAGTACTTC. Encoded protein: CASSVGAAYQETQYF.

Details on this clone: Distinct nucleotide sequences in the sample also encode this CDR3. CDR3 nucleotides: TGTGCCAGCAGCTTAGCCGGCTCCTACGAGCAGTACTTC. Translating gives CASSLAGSYEQYF. The chain carries TRBV11-2 and TRBJ2-7, with no clear D. This CDR3 region has 13 residues. The V gene lost 1 base and the J gene lost 0 bases, with 4 bases spanning the gap. Germline V gene data show CDR1 as SGHAT and CDR2 as FQNNGV. Looking up the rest from reference TRBV11-2 and TRBJ2-7 gives the full variable domain: EAGVAQSPRYKIIEKRQSVAFWCNPISGHATLYWYQQILGQGPKLLIQFQNNGVVDDSQLPKDRFSAERLKGVDSTLKIQPAKLEDSAVYLCASSLAGSYEQYFGPGTRLTVT.

The chain links TRBV6-5 to TRBJ2-7; unclear D gene. The V end lost 7 bases, the J end lost 0 bases, and 7 bases lay between the germline ends. The V gene's germline CDR1 is MNHEY and CDR2 SVGAGI. The CDR3 spans 12 residues. Here the CDR3 reads CASKSFSYEQYF. CDR3 coding DNA: TGTGCCAGCAAATCCTTCTCCTACGAGCAGTACTTC.

There are a few counts of this clone. The rearrangement joins TRBV5-1 to TRBJ2-6; perhaps TRBD2 as D (6 bases). The V end was cut by 4 bases, the J end by 0 bases, with 11 bases between. CDR3 length equals 16 residues. Germline V gene lookup returns CDR1 SGHRS and CDR2 YFSETQ. The CDR3 loop reads CASSPTRTSGANVLTF. DNA of the CDR3: TGCGCCAGCAGCCCGACTAGAACCTCTGGGGCCAACGTCCTGACTTTC.

The CDR3 sequence: CASMEGDRDTEAFF. CDR3 bases: TGTGCCAGCATGGAGGGGGACAGGGACACTGAAGCTTTCTTT. This sequence joins TRBV5-5 and TRBJ1-1; 9 nucleotides line up with TRBD1. V lost 6 bases and J lost 3; bases outside the gene matches: 6. Germline CDR1 reads SGHKS; CDR2 reads YYEKEE (reference sequence). This CDR3 has 14 amino acids.

The rearrangement links TRBV7-2 to TRBJ2-4; tentatively, D is TRBD1 (5 bases). The V gene lost 10 bases and the J gene lost 0 bases, with 13 bases spanning the gap. The germline V gene encodes CDR1 SGHTA and CDR2 FQGNSA. The CDR3 covers 14 residues. DNA of the CDR3: TGTGCCACCACCGACAGCCTAGCCAAAAACATTCAGTACTTC. This encodes CATTDSLAKNIQYF. The full variable domain, rest sourced from reference TRBV7-2 and TRBJ2-4, is GAGVSQSPSNKVTEKGKDVELRCDPISGHTALYWYRQSLGQGLEFLIYFQGNSAPDKSGLPSDRFSAERTGGSVSTLTIQRTQQEDSAVYLCATTDSLAKNIQYFGAGTRLSVL.

The chain uses TRBV30 and TRBJ2-7; 8 bases fit TRBD2. Trimming cost V 5 bases and J 5 bases; bases outside gene matches: 8. The CDR3 is 13 residues long. Germline-derived CDR1 and CDR2 are GTSNPN and SVGIG (reference sequence). The CDR3 loop reads CAWARGGGDEQYF. The CDR3 DNA reads TGTGCCTGGGCTCGGGGGGGAGGTGACGAGCAGTACTTC.

The chain is built from TRBV5-1 and TRBJ2-1; TRBD2 aligns across 13 bases. The CDR3 sequence is 14 residues long. CDR1 is SGHRS and CDR2 is YFSETQ in the germline V gene. Losses at the gene ends were 6 bases for V and 9 bases for J; bases not matched to a gene: 6. CDR3 sequence reads: CASKLAGGTGEQFF. CDR3 in DNA: TGCGCCAGCAAACTAGCGGGAGGGACCGGTGAGCAGTTCTTC.

CDR3 nucleotide sequence: TGTGCCAGCAGTTTGCTAGCGGGGTACAATGAGCAGTTCTTC. This encodes CASSLLAGYNEQFF. The chain links TRBV27 to TRBJ2-1; 9 bases are shared with TRBD2. Germline trimming cut 3 bases from V and 4 bases from J; bases unmatched to any gene: 1. Germline-derived CDR1 and CDR2 are MNHEY and SMNVEV (reference sequence). The CDR3 covers 14 residues.

V usage is TRBV29-1 and J usage is TRBJ2-5, with 13 bases lining up with TRBD2. Germline CDR1 SQVTM, CDR2 ANQGSEA. Trimming removed 6 bases from V and 4 bases from J; junction bases left unmatched: 11. This CDR3 region has 16 residues. In DNA form, the CDR3 reads TGCAGCGTCACTGCCGGGACTAGCGGGACTCGAGAGACCCAGTACTTC. This encodes CSVTAGTSGTRETQYF. The full variable domain, with the rest looked up from reference TRBV29-1 and TRBJ2-5, is SAVISQKPSRDICQRGTSLTIQCQVDSQVTMMFWYRQQPGQSLTLIATANQGSEATYESGFVIDKFPISRPNLTFSTLTVSNMSPEDSSIYLCSVTAGTSGTRETQYFGPGTRLLVL.

The V and J genes are TRBV28 and TRBJ2-3, with D tentatively TRBD2 (6 bases). CDR1 and CDR2 (germline): MDHEN, SYDVKM. Trimming stripped 6 bases from V and 6 bases from J, with 19 bases between. The CDR3 consists of 15 residues. The chain's CDR3 is CASRSGSRGWDTQYF. The CDR3 DNA follows: TGTGCCAGCAGGTCGGGTAGCCGGGGGTGGGATACGCAGTATTTT.